This TCR beta chain was found in a study of blood T cell repertoires in COVID-19. Assay used: immunoSEQ multiplex PCR; TCRdb lists only in-frame clones, some missing. Of roughly 86,000 clones in the sample, about 85% were seen once. This CDR3 comprises 14 residues. The junction had 7 bases not matched to a gene; V was cut back by 5 bases and J by 5 bases. Germline loops: CDR1 MNHEY, CDR2 SVGAGI. The J gene is TRBJ2-5, the V gene TRBV6-5, with TRBD1 matching 8 bases. The specimen was peripheral blood. The source is an elderly woman with COVID-19, enrolled during active disease. The CDR3 spells CASSTRTGLETQYF. The CDR3 DNA is TGTGCCAGCAGTACCCGGACAGGGTTGGAGACCCAGTACTTC.